A single TCR beta chain is shown here with its context. Its cognate antigen is unknown. The data belong to a study of shared clonotypes between healthy human individuals. The study's findings and limits: Compared with clonotypes that all four donors shared, non-shared clonotypes had lower generation probabilities. Roughly 4.7% was the fraction of naive CD4 clonotypes found shared across a few donors.

In the naive CD8 group, cells lacked CD45RO and were positively selected for CCR7, so terminally differentiated effector memory CD45RA+ cells were left out. Every subset's genomic DNA went evenly onto several immunoSEQ plates. This table comes from immunoSEQ multiplex PCR, and its TCRdb copy is limited to in-frame clones, with some not included. The sample carries around 1,900,000 clones, just over 90% recorded once. Sequenced input: naive CD8+ T cells from PBMCs. This clonotype originated in a man between 18 and 35 years old in good health. Some clones in this sample may be carry-over from other donors' samples.

The CDR3 nucleotides read TGTGCCAGCAGCTCCTTAGCGGGGTCCTACAATGAGCAGTTCTTC. It is translated as CASSSLAGSYNEQFF. J is TRBJ2-1 and V is TRBV7-6; the match to TRBD2 covers 8 bases. Germline CDR1 SGHVS, CDR2 FNYEAQ. The CDR3 is made up of 15 amino acids. J gave up 1 base and V 4 bases, and 3 bases lay outside the gene matches.